Listed here is a single T cell receptor (beta chain). This sample was included in a study of blood T cell repertoires in COVID-19. Study details: Donors in the United States, Italy and Spain gave samples during acute or convalescent COVID-19. PBMCs, B-cell-depleted T cells, or T cells provided the cDNA or gDNA that made up the material.

The CDR3 covers 15 residues. Germline V lookup: CDR1 SGHRS, CDR2 YFSETQ. Trimming took 2 bases from V and 1 from J; bases not matched to a gene: 5. In the original analysis: Reference gene primers were amplified, and this amplification served to estimate nucleated cell counts. The method was immunoSEQ multiplex PCR; TCRdb's version includes in-frame clones alone and lacks a portion of them. For V, J and clone size, that table is used; D and trimming come from the DNA. The top ten clones hold about 1.2% of a sample with around 280,000 clones, around nine tenths of them seen once. The clonotype comes from a man between 65 and 85 years old with acute or convalescent COVID-19. The chain is built from TRBV5-1 and TRBJ1-1; 7 bases fit TRBD1. Sequencing input: peripheral blood. This CDR3 reads CASSLGGSANTEAFF. The CDR3 coding sequence is TGCGCCAGCAGCTTAGGGGGCTCGGCGAACACTGAAGCTTTCTTT.